This TCR beta chain derives from a study of response to subunit inactivated influenza vaccine. Study observations and caveats: Authors suggested that a seasonal influenza vaccination recruits few new T cells each time.

In TCRdb, the RT-PCR reads were re-called with MiXCR into one record per CDR3 protein. The sample gives 650,000 to 800,000 distinct CDR3 sequences, 11% to 15% of which show up once; around 6.5% is in the top ten. The CDR3 has 15 residues. Germline loops: CDR1 LNHDA, CDR2 SQIVND (reference sequence). Trimming took 7 bases from V and 8 from J, leaving 21 bases between them. On this clonotype: Antigen: not known.

This specimen consisted of PBMCs from blood, obtained 14 days before vaccination. The TCR sequence derives from a middle-aged man who received an inactivated influenza vaccine. The V gene is TRBV19, the J gene TRBJ2-1, with D possibly TRBD2 on 5 matching bases. DNA of the CDR3: TGTGCCAGTAACCAATCCCCGAGGGCTTTCGATGAGCAGTTCTTC. Translating gives CASNQSPRAFDEQFF.